This T cell receptor (beta chain) was sequenced during a study of cytotoxic CD8 clonotypes in ibrutinib-treated CLL (TCRdb year 2021). Regarding the research as a whole: The cohort was composed of about 10 relapsed/refractory and fewer than 16 treatment-naive patients; IGHV unmutated status was identified in 17 patients. The response samples were drawn at a median of approximately 11 months into treatment, with a range of about 6 to 36 months. Responses were partial in roughly 24 patients and complete in 2; after median 68 months follow-up, 14 stayed in remission and roughly twelve progressed. On average, each sample had about 250,000 productive templates and approximately 85,000 productive rearrangements. Cryopreserved peripheral blood mononuclear cells were obtained prior to treatment, at the time of response, and at either disease progression or sustained remission. Longitudinal samples were available for about 30% of the roughly 90 trial participants. The investigation overall reported the following: Baseline clonality exceeded that of age-matched healthy donors and correlated strongly with circulating CD8+ T-cell counts. Public clonotypes were rare and either shrank or stayed stable during treatment, and the rise in clonality at ibrutinib response reflected expansion of private clonotypes. Sampling times were not matched between patients in sustained remission and patients whose disease was progressing, and lymph node repertoires were not examined. At ibrutinib response clonality went up, during sustained remission it held steady, and at progression it dropped back toward baseline.

A MiSeq instrument was used for deep resolution sequencing, which targeted depths ranging from 1 in 1 million up to 1 in 200,000 T cells, with coverage averaging 10x for each clonotype. TCR beta libraries were generated with the immunoSEQ hsTCRB Kit. Per the original workflow: Data were analyzed with ImmunoSEQ Data Assistant and ImmunoSEQ Analyzer, with V, D and J genes assigned per IMGT definitions. Clonality, which ranges from 0 to 1, was calculated by subtracting the normalized Shannon entropy of productive rearrangement frequencies from one. Only overrepresented clonotypes making up at least 0.05% of each patient's repertoire were included in the public clonotype analysis. Some 13 age-matched healthy donor repertoires from immuneACCESS were used as controls for clonality. TCRdb provides this immuneACCESS table in a form limited to in-frame rearrangements. Some clones are lacking; in checked studies, under half of them reflect an unresolved V gene, and why the rest are absent is not known. V, J and clone size derive from that table, while D and trimming were established from the DNA sequence. The sample data list a few hundred thousand clones, and just under 80% of these were observed just once. The leading ten clones occupy 6.5% to 8.5% of the sample.

For TCR beta library preparation, 1.5 to 2.5 micrograms of genomic DNA were extracted from the cryopreserved PBMCs. High-throughput TCR beta sequencing was performed on longitudinal blood samples from CLL patients receiving ibrutinib monotherapy. The patients were enrolled in a single-center, open-label phase 2 trial of ibrutinib monotherapy. V is trimmed back by 2 bases and J by 1 base, and the junction contains 12 bases that no gene match accounts for. CDR1 and CDR2 were assigned from the germline V gene as SGHRS and YFSETQ. From its cysteine to its phenylalanine, the CDR3 spans 19 amino acids. Just CDR3 DNA is preserved here, 57 bases in frame from base 1. Remarks on this clone: The target of this receptor is not known. Base qualities were left out, and no much larger clone turns up one base away.

Sample: PBMCs, taken before ibrutinib treatment. The chain is encoded by TRBV5-1 joined to TRBJ2-1; TRBD2 matches 10 bases in the middle. This TCR was recovered from a human donor with chronic lymphocytic leukemia. The nucleotides read TGCGCCAGCAGCTTCGGTGGGGCTAGCGGGAGTAGTTCCTACAATGAGCAGTTCTTC. Translated, this gives CASSFGGASGSSSYNEQFF.